The rows below give T cell receptor beta chains drawn from one sample of a study of shared clonotypes between healthy human individuals. The method was immunoSEQ multiplex PCR; TCRdb's version includes in-frame clones alone and lacks a portion of them. The sample lists roughly 1,000,000 clones; around 78% were seen once. Sample: memory CD4+ T cells from PBMCs. Receptors originate from a man younger than 35 in good health. Some clones in this sample may be carry-over from other donors' samples. Each CDR3 is given with its conserved first and last residue. A D gene is named only where the DNA matches it firmly. The size field is filled for only some rows; it gives once, few, many or a size class.

TRBV7-8,few,TRBJ2-7,NA,CASSLARASDGYEQYF
TRBV11-2,NA,TRBJ2-5,TRBD1,CASSPWTGAGETQYF
TRBV4-3,NA,TRBJ1-4,NA,CASSQEGGRGEKLFF
TRBV6-5,few,TRBJ2-3,TRBD1,CASSYRTGATDTQYF
TRBV7-2,NA,TRBJ2-1,TRBD1,CASSLARTGKGQFF
TRBV6-1,NA,TRBJ2-7,NA,CASSETEQYF
TRBV18,NA,TRBJ2-5,NA,CASSPGTGEETQYF
TRBV7-2,NA,TRBJ2-5,TRBD2,CASSLESTTSGQETQYF
TRBV19,NA,TRBJ1-2,TRBD1,CASSIAAGGQFFYGYTF
TRBV5-1,NA,TRBJ1-3,TRBD1,CASSSEQGAGNTIYF
TRBV5-8,NA,TRBJ2-1,NA,CASRAGQLFYNEQFF
TRBV5-4,NA,TRBJ2-7,TRBD1,CASSLAGTGSYEQYF
TRBV2,NA,TRBJ2-5,TRBD2,CASSEGQLAGGETQYF
TRBV6-5,NA,TRBJ1-3,NA,CASSRTQGGNTIYF
TRBV5-6,NA,TRBJ2-6,NA,CASSLPGGGANVLTF
TRBV27,NA,TRBJ1-1,TRBD1,CASSLKRTGAMNTEAFF
TRBV7-3,NA,TRBJ2-1,TRBD2,CASSLESALAGVNNEQFF
TRBV2,NA,TRBJ2-7,NA,CASYQRTYEQYF
TRBV7-9,NA,TRBJ1-5,NA,CASSLVGGANQPQHF
TRBV7-9,NA,TRBJ2-7,TRBD2,CASSSIAGAYEQYF
TRBV28,NA,TRBJ1-1,NA,CASSPVWGPNTEAFF
TRBV7-2,NA,TRBJ2-7,NA,CASSPEGVADSYEQYF
TRBV7-6,few,TRBJ2-7,NA,CASSLDDGFSYEQYF
TRBV27,once,TRBJ2-7,NA,CASSSLGGEQYF
TRBV13,NA,TRBJ2-5,NA,CASSLKDRWLGGETQYF
TRBV10-2,NA,TRBJ2-2,NA,CASSQTGNVDTGELFF
TRBV20-1,few,TRBJ1-2,NA,CSAPQGVGYTF
TRBV6-5,NA,TRBJ2-7,NA,CASSYSFGGWEQYF
TRBV4-2,NA,TRBJ2-5,NA,CASSQGAQGRGETQYF
TRBV7-8,NA,TRBJ2-2,NA,CASSPQGKGDGELFF
TRBV5-4,NA,TRBJ2-3,TRBD1,CASSQAPGQGADTQYF
TRBV19,NA,TRBJ2-6,NA,CASSIRDGRRLGANVLTF
TRBV11-1,NA,TRBJ2-7,NA,CASSLAPGRYEQYF
TRBV5-6,NA,TRBJ1-1,NA,CASNRQNTEAFF
TRBV4-3,NA,TRBJ2-2,NA,CASSQASGGDTGELFF
TRBV28,NA,TRBJ2-7,NA,CASRPSGTYEQYF
TRBV28,NA,TRBJ2-2,NA,CASGGAEPSNTGELFF
TRBV9,NA,TRBJ2-5,NA,CASSVGDFGVRAFQETQYF
TRBV30,NA,TRBJ2-2,TRBD2,CAWSANGLADVLFF
TRBV5-8,NA,TRBJ1-5,NA,CASSPRTGNQPQHF
TRBV4-1,NA,TRBJ2-7,NA,CASSQGTGNYEQYF
TRBV19,NA,TRBJ2-5,NA,CASSIRDPRTLWETQYF
TRBV9,NA,TRBJ1-4,TRBD1,CASSERGTGGEKLFF
TRBV19,NA,TRBJ2-1,TRBD2,CASSPPAGVSSYNEQFF
TRBV9,NA,TRBJ2-7,TRBD2,CASSFGTSADYEQYF
TRBV28,NA,TRBJ1-5,NA,CASYTGWSGQPQHF
TRBV7-2,NA,TRBJ2-5,TRBD2,CASSPRLAGYQETQYF
TRBV2,NA,TRBJ1-2,NA,CASSVDHGYTF
TRBV13,NA,TRBJ2-3,TRBD2,CASSNPLGGTSTDTQYF
TRBV5-1,NA,TRBJ2-5,NA,CASNLQQGSGETQYF
TRBV6-1,NA,TRBJ1-1,NA,CASSEGSVQFRWAFF